Listed here are 21 T cell receptor beta chains from one sample, sequenced in a study of blood T cell repertoires in COVID-19. Clones were read by immunoSEQ multiplex PCR, and TCRdb kept only the in-frame ones, dropping some. The data hold some 110,000 clones, with 70% to 85% observed a single time. The source material was peripheral blood. These receptor sequences come from a woman in her sixties or seventies with acute or convalescent COVID-19.

The chain combines TRBV7-9 with TRBJ1-2; perhaps TRBD1 as D (5 bases). The CDR3 spans 12 residues. V lost 1 base to trimming and J lost 7 bases, with 7 bases between them. Looked up from germline, CDR1 is SEHNR and CDR2 is FQNEAQ (reference sequence). CDR3 DNA sequence: TGTGCCAGCAGCTTAGATGGGGCTGGCTACACCTTC. It translates to CASSLDGAGYTF. Using reference TRBV7-9 and TRBJ1-2 for the parts outside the CDR3, the full variable domain is DTGVSQNPRHKITKRGQNVTFRCDPISEHNRLYWYRQTLGQGPEFLTYFQNEAQLEKSRLLSDRFSAERPKGSFSTLEIQRTEQGDSAMYLCASSLDGAGYTFGSGTRLTVV.

V gene TRBV18 combines with J gene TRBJ1-5; D possibly corresponds to TRBD1 (6 bases). V was shortened by 4 bases and J by 5 bases, with 9 bases between the two germline ends. Per the germline V gene, CDR1 is KGHSH and CDR2 is LQKENI. This CDR3 contains 13 residues. CDR3 in DNA: TGTGCCAGCTCACTTCGGACAGATCAGCCCCAGCATTTT. Protein product: CASSLRTDQPQHF.

V is TRBV30 and J is TRBJ1-1; no firm D call. Trimming took off 4 bases at V and 6 bases at J, with 9 bases between the two ends. CDR1 GTSNPN and CDR2 SVGIG come from the germline V gene (reference sequence). The CDR3 extends over 11 amino acids. As DNA, the CDR3 is TGTGCCTGGATACGGAGGGCTGAAGCTTTCTTT. Translated, it gives CAWIRRAEAFF.

This clone occurred a few times. This chain joins TRBV14 and TRBJ2-1, with 7 bases aligning to TRBD1. Trimming took 3 bases from V and 9 from J; bases not matched to a gene: 5. Germline CDR1 and CDR2: SGHDN and FVKESK. CDR3 length: 13 residues. The chain's CDR3 is CASSHDRVAEQFF. The DNA of the CDR3 is TGTGCCAGCAGCCACGACAGGGTCGCTGAGCAGTTCTTC.

This clone has a handful of counts. The chain links TRBV3-1 (or the pseudogene TRBV3-2) to TRBJ1-2; the D gene is possibly TRBD1 (5 bases). The V end was cut by 0 bases, the J end by 0 bases, with 11 bases between. This CDR3 spans 16 amino acids. Germline loops: CDR1 LGHDT, CDR2 YNNKEL (reference sequence). In DNA, the CDR3 is TGTGCCAGCAGCCAAGATATGGGGGGAACTAACTATGGCTACACCTTC. It encodes CASSQDMGGTNYGYTF.

This clone was detected a few times. V usage is TRBV3-1 (or the pseudogene TRBV3-2) and J usage is TRBJ1-6; 8 bases align to TRBD1. From germline, CDR1 is LGHDT and CDR2 YNNKEL (reference sequence). V lost 4 bases, J lost 10 bases, and 9 bases stayed unmatched. This CDR3 is built from 15 residues. In DNA, the CDR3 is TGTGCCAGCAGCCCTCCCGGACAGGGTAACTCACCCCTCCACTTT. Residues: CASSPPGQGNSPLHF.

V and J are TRBV19 and TRBJ1-3; D unresolved. Deletions cut 3 bases from V and 0 bases from J, with 12 bases between. CDR3 length equals 16 residues. Looked up from germline, CDR1 is LNHDA and CDR2 is SQIVND (reference sequence). CDR3 sequence reads: CASSIRPGSSGNTIYF. The CDR3, as DNA: TGTGCCAGTAGTATCCGGCCAGGAAGCTCTGGAAACACCATATATTTT. The entire variable domain, with the rest obtained from reference TRBV19 and TRBJ1-3, is as follows: DGGITQSPKYLFRKEGQNVTLSCEQNLNHDAMYWYRQDPGQGLRLIYYSQIVNDFQKGDIAEGYSVSREKKESFPLTVTSAQKNPTAFYLCASSIRPGSSGNTIYFGEGSWLTVV.

The chain is built from TRBV20-1 and TRBJ2-7; D is unresolved. This CDR3 is 11 amino acids long. Germline CDR1 DFQATT, CDR2 SNEGSKA (reference sequence). Trimming removed 3 bases at V and 3 bases at J, with 6 bases between. CDR3 in amino acids: CSASRNYEQYF. CDR3 in DNA: TGCAGTGCTAGCAGAAACTACGAGCAGTACTTC.

In its sample, this clone was seen a few times. The V and J genes are TRBV5-1 and TRBJ1-2; perhaps TRBD1 as D (5 bases). V was cut by 0 bases and J by 8 bases, with 20 bases left in between. From germline, CDR1 is SGHRS and CDR2 YFSETQ. The CDR3 has 16 residues. CDR3 loop: CASSLAPQTGVGGYTF. CDR3 bases: TGCGCCAGCAGCTTGGCCCCGCAAACAGGTGTGGGGGGCTACACCTTC.

The chain links TRBV11-3 to TRBJ2-7, with D possibly TRBD1 on 5 matching bases. The V end lost 5 bases, the J end lost 6 bases, and 20 bases lay between the germline ends. The CDR3 spans 15 residues. The V gene's germline CDR1 is SGHNT and CDR2 YENEEA. The CDR3 reads CASSTLQGARVEQYF. CDR3 coding DNA: TGTGCCAGCAGCACCTTACAAGGGGCAAGGGTCGAGCAGTACTTC.

At least ten counts were recorded for this clone. This chain connects TRBV19 to TRBJ1-6, with D possibly matching TRBD1 (5 bases). There are 14 residues in the CDR3. V was shortened by 6 bases and J by 4 bases, with 10 bases between the two germline ends. Germline V gives CDR1 LNHDA, CDR2 SQIVND (reference sequence). The CDR3 reads CASSPRGYNSPLHF. The CDR3 region has the DNA TGTGCCAGTAGCCCCCGGGGGTATAATTCACCCCTCCACTTT.

This clone came up a few times. This chain connects TRBV6-2 or TRBV6-3 to TRBJ1-5; a weak D match, TRBD1 (6 bases). Deletions cut 6 bases from V and 0 bases from J, with 15 bases between. The CDR3 covers 16 residues. Germline V gives CDR1 MNHEY, CDR2 SVGEGT. In nucleotides, the CDR3 is TGTGCCAGCAGCCCAGGGGATCTGTATAGCAATCAGCCCCAGCATTTT. Protein product: CASSPGDLYSNQPQHF.

In this sample, this clone turned up many times. The V gene is TRBV5-4, the J gene TRBJ1-2; TRBD1 agrees at 8 bases. Germline assignment: CDR1 SGHNT and CDR2 YYREEE (reference sequence). V was pared by 2 bases and J by 8 bases, with 11 bases of the junction left unmatched. The CDR3 extends over 15 amino acids. The CDR3 sequence: CASSFADRAVRGYTF. In DNA, the CDR3 is TGTGCCAGCAGCTTTGCGGACAGGGCGGTTAGGGGCTACACCTTC.

V is TRBV6-4 and J is TRBJ2-3; 7 positions agree with TRBD2. Germline assignment: CDR1 MRHNA and CDR2 SNTAGT. Trimming took 3 bases from V and 2 from J; bases not matched to a gene: 2. This CDR3 spans 14 amino acids. This chain's CDR3 is CASSERGNTDTQYF. CDR3 DNA sequence: TGTGCCAGCAGTGAGCGGGGGAACACAGATACGCAGTATTTT.

The rearrangement joins TRBV19 to TRBJ1-6, with 7 nucleotides matching TRBD1. The CDR3 covers 16 residues. Germline CDR1 and CDR2: LNHDA and SQIVND (reference sequence). The V and J ends lost 7 bases and 5 bases, in that order; junction bases with no gene match: 11. The CDR3 DNA reads as TGTGCCAGTAATCGGGACAGAACTCCAAATAATTCACCCCTCCACTTT. Its protein is CASNRDRTPNNSPLHF.

This sequence joins TRBV5-4 and TRBJ1-1, with a possible D match to TRBD1 (5 bases). With 6 bases removed from V and 4 bases from J, the gap between germline ends came to 13 bases. The germline V gene encodes CDR1 SGHNT and CDR2 YYREEE (reference sequence). This CDR3 has 13 residues. CDR3 loop: CASNIQGFTEAFF. The CDR3, as DNA: TGTGCCAGCAATATCCAGGGTTTCACTGAAGCTTTCTTT.

This clone came up a few times. The chain uses TRBV11-2 and TRBJ1-5; a possible D gene is TRBD1 (5 bases). Trimming removed 3 bases from V and 4 bases from J, with 10 bases in between. The CDR3 spans 14 residues. Germline values: CDR1 SGHAT, CDR2 FQNNGV. The CDR3 DNA sequence: TGTGCCAGCAGCTTGGGGGGGGTGAATCAGCCCCAGCATTTT. This gives the protein CASSLGGVNQPQHF.

The chain has TRBV7-9 and TRBJ1-5; 7 nucleotides match TRBD1. The CDR3 extends over 18 amino acids. J gave up 4 bases and V 4 bases, and 16 bases lay outside the gene matches. Germline V gives CDR1 SEHNR, CDR2 FQNEAQ (reference sequence). DNA for the CDR3: TGTGCCAGCAGCTCATCATTACCTCAGGGACAGATAAATCAGCCCCAGCATTTT. This sequence encodes CASSSSLPQGQINQPQHF.

This clone has only a few counts. CDR3 coding DNA: TGTGCCAGCAGCCCACTTCTCTCGCTGCCCCAGCATTTT. Translation: CASSPLLSLPQHF. V and J are TRBV5-5 and TRBJ1-5; D gene unclear. Trimming took off 4 bases at V and 9 bases at J, with 14 bases between the two ends. Germline V lookup: CDR1 SGHKS, CDR2 YYEKEE (reference sequence). This CDR3 has 13 amino acids.

CDR3 amino acids: CASSLASGLSYEQYF. In nucleotides, the CDR3 is TGTGCCAGCAGCTTAGCCAGCGGTCTCTCCTACGAGCAGTACTTC. The chain is built from TRBV7-2 and TRBJ2-7; D perhaps matches TRBD2 (5 bases). CDR1 is SGHTA, CDR2 FQGNSA, per germline. V lost 0 bases to trimming and J lost 0 bases, with 9 bases between them. CDR3 length equals 15 residues.

The chain joins TRBV19 to TRBJ1-5, with 8 bases identical to TRBD1. The germline V gene encodes CDR1 LNHDA and CDR2 SQIVND (reference sequence). The CDR3 consists of 16 residues. V lost 7 bases, J lost 5 bases, and 13 bases stayed unmatched. The DNA of the CDR3 is TGTGCCAGTACCCCCAGCGACAGGGGAAACTATCAGCCCCAGCATTTT. Protein product: CASTPSDRGNYQPQHF.